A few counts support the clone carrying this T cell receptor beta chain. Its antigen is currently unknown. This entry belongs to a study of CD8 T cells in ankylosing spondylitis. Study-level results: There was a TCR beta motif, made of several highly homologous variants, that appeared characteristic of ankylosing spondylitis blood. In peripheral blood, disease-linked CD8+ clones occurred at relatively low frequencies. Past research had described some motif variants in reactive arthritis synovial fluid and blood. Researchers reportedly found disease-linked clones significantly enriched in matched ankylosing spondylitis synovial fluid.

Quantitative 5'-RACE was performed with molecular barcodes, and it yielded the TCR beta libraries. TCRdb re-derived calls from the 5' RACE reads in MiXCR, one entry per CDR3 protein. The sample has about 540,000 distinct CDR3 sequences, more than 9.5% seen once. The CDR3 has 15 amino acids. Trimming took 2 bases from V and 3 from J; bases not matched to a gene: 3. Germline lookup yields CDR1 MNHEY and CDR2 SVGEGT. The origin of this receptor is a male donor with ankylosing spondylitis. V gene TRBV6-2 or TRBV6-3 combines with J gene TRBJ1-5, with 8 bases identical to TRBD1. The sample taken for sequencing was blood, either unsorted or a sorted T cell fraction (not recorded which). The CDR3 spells CASSYAGGNNQPQHF. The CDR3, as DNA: TGTGCCAGCAGTTACGCAGGGGGCAACAATCAGCCCCAGCATTTT.